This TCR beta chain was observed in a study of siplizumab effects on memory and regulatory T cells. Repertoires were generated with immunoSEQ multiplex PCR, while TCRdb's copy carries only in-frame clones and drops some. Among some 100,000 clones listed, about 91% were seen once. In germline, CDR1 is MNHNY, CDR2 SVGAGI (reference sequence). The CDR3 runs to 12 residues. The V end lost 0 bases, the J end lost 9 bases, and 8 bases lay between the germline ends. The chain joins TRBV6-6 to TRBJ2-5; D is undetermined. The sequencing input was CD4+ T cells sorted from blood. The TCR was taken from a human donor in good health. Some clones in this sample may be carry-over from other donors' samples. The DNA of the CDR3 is TGTGCCAGCAGTTACTCGGGGTATCCCCAGTACTTC. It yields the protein CASSYSGYPQYF.